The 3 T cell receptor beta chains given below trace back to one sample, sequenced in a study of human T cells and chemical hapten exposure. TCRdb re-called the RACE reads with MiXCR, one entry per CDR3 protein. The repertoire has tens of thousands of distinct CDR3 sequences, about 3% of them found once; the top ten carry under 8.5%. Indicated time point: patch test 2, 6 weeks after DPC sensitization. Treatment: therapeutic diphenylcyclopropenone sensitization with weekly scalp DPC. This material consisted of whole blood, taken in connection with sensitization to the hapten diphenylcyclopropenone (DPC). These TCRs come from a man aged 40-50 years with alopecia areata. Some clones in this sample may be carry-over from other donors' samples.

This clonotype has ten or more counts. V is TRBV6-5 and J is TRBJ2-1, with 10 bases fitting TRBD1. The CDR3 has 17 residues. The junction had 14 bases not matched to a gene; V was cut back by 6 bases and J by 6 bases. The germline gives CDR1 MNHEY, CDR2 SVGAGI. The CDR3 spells CASRPDRGRINPNEQFF. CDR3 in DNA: TGTGCCAGCAGACCTGACAGGGGGCGAATTAATCCCAATGAGCAGTTCTTC.

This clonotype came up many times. The CDR3 DNA reads TGTGCCAGCAGTTACATTGAGGATGCGGGGGAGCTGTTTTTT. This gives the protein CASSYIEDAGELFF. The rearrangement uses TRBV6-2 or TRBV6-3 and TRBJ2-2; unclear D gene. In germline, CDR1 is MNHEY, CDR2 SVGEGT. Trimming left V 2 bases short and J 8 bases short, with 12 bases between. This CDR3 is built from 14 residues.

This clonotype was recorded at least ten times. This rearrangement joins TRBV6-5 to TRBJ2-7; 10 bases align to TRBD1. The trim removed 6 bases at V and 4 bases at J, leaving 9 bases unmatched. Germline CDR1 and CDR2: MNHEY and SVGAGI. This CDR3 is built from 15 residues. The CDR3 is CASSEGTGDLYEQYF. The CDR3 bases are TGTGCCAGCAGCGAAGGGACAGGGGATCTGTACGAGCAGTACTTC.